These 26 T cell receptor beta chains came from one sample sequenced in a study of lymphopenia after photon versus proton radiotherapy. Using immunoSEQ multiplex PCR, the repertoire was profiled, and TCRdb retains in-frame clones only, with some absent. The profile shows about 62,000 clones, approximately 90% of them singletons. Sequencing used peripheral blood, obtained from a patient treated with proton-based radiotherapy. These receptors were obtained from a man aged 80 or over with esophageal cancer.

The genes are TRBV28 and TRBJ1-2; maybe TRBD1 (5 bases). This CDR3 comprises 14 residues. Trimming pared 7 bases from V and 8 bases from J, leaving 20 bases between. CDR1 and CDR2 from the germline V gene are MDHEN and SYDVKM. The CDR3 loop reads CASTESGRERGYTF. CDR3 bases: TGTGCCAGCACCGAATCAGGCAGGGAGCGAGGCTACACCTTC.

The chain has TRBV7-2 and TRBJ1-1; no firm D call. Germline values: CDR1 SGHTA, CDR2 FQGNSA. The CDR3 runs 13 residues. Trimming pared 5 bases from V and 2 bases from J, leaving 9 bases between. This CDR3 is CASSRGFNTEAFF. DNA of the CDR3: TGTGCCAGCAGCCGGGGTTTTAACACTGAAGCTTTCTTT.

The V gene is TRBV4-3, the J gene TRBJ1-6, with 8 positions matching TRBD1. This CDR3 contains 16 residues. The germline V gene has CDR1 LGHNA and CDR2 YSLEER. The V and J ends lost 0 bases and 9 bases, in that order; junction bases with no gene match: 7. The CDR3 reads CASSQDQGAGFSPLHF. CDR3 sequence (DNA): TGCGCCAGCAGCCAAGACCAGGGGGCAGGTTTTTCACCCCTCCACTTT.

This chain joins TRBV7-8 and TRBJ2-5, with D perhaps TRBD2 (6 bases). V lost 8 bases to trimming and J lost 6 bases, with 16 bases between them. Germline loops: CDR1 SGHVS, CDR2 FQNEAQ. The CDR3 has 13 residues. CDR3 loop: CASSEALAQTQYF. CDR3 in DNA: TGTGCCAGCTCCGAGGCACTAGCTCAGACCCAGTACTTC.

The gene calls are TRBV5-1 and TRBJ1-1, with 8 bases matching TRBD1. After removal of 4 bases from V and 0 bases from J, the junction contained 8 bases not matched to a gene. The CDR3 is 16 amino acids. Germline V CDR1 and CDR2: SGHRS, YFSETQ. DNA for the CDR3: TGCGCCAGCAGCGACGGGACAGGAGCTCTGAACACTGAAGCTTTCTTT. Translation: CASSDGTGALNTEAFF.

The chain uses TRBV15 and TRBJ2-7, with D perhaps TRBD1 (5 bases). Germline CDR1 is LNHNV and CDR2 is YYDKDF (reference sequence). The ends were cut back, 0 bases at V and 2 bases at J, with 11 bases in the middle. The CDR3 covers 15 residues. CDR3 region: CATSRDYQGTYEQYF. The CDR3 DNA reads TGTGCCACCAGCAGAGATTATCAGGGCACCTACGAGCAGTACTTC.

The rearrangement links TRBV30 to TRBJ2-7; the D is unclear. Per germline, CDR1 GTSNPN and CDR2 SVGIG (reference sequence). The CDR3 is made up of 15 amino acids. V lost 3 bases and J lost 0, with 15 bases in between. The CDR3, as DNA: TGTGCCTGGAGCGTTCGGCCAGACAACTCCTACGAGCAGTACTTC. Encoded protein: CAWSVRPDNSYEQYF.

This clone was picked up a small number of times. The chain links TRBV11-2 to TRBJ2-7; 9 bases are shared with TRBD1. The germline CDR1 and CDR2 sequences are SGHAT and FQNNGV. CDR3 size: 19 residues. After removal of 3 bases from V and 4 bases from J, the junction contained 19 bases not matched to a gene. This chain's CDR3 is CASSFRTGGVLSGFYEQYF. The CDR3 coding sequence is TGTGCCAGCAGCTTTAGAACAGGGGGCGTTCTTTCGGGGTTTTACGAGCAGTACTTC.

The chain uses TRBV15 and TRBJ2-6; D unclear. Germline lookup yields CDR1 LNHNV and CDR2 YYDKDF (reference sequence). Trimming cost V 1 base and J 0 bases, with 4 bases left between them. The CDR3 extends over 15 amino acids. This CDR3 is CATSRAGSGANVLTF. Here the CDR3 DNA reads TGTGCCACCAGCAGAGCGGGCTCTGGGGCCAACGTCCTGACTTTC.

The chain uses TRBV6-5 and TRBJ2-5; 9 bases align to TRBD1. Trimming cost V 6 bases and J 5 bases; bases outside gene matches: 4. The CDR3 totals 13 residues. Germline lookup yields CDR1 MNHEY and CDR2 SVGAGI. CDR3 sequence (DNA): TGTGCCAGCAGGGACAGGGGATGGGAGACCCAGTACTTC. Translating it yields CASRDRGWETQYF.

In its sample, this clone was seen once. The chain recombines TRBV27 with TRBJ2-1; either TRBD1 or TRBD2 may supply D (7 bases each). The germline V gene encodes CDR1 MNHEY and CDR2 SMNVEV (reference sequence). Trimming stripped 1 base from V and 3 bases from J, with 16 bases between. CDR3 length equals 17 residues. CDR3 residues: CASSLYGGGGDYNEQFF. CDR3 bases: TGTGCCAGCAGTTTATACGGGGGAGGGGGCGACTACAATGAGCAGTTCTTC.

The rearrangement joins TRBV15 to TRBJ2-7; D is uncertain. The V gene lost 4 bases and the J gene lost 2 bases, with 9 bases spanning the gap. The length of the CDR3 is 13 residues. Per germline, CDR1 LNHNV and CDR2 YYDKDF (reference sequence). The CDR3 DNA sequence: TGTGCCACCAGCATGATCTCCCCCTACGAGCAGTACTTC. This translates into CATSMISPYEQYF.

V and J are TRBV9 and TRBJ2-2, with D unresolved. CDR1 is SGDLS and CDR2 is YYNGEE in the germline V gene. The CDR3 spans 13 residues. V shed 5 bases and J shed 3 bases, with 8 bases lying between them. Here the CDR3 DNA reads TGTGCCAGCAGTCAGGACCACACCGGGGAGCTGTTTTTT. Translating it yields CASSQDHTGELFF.

The chain couples TRBV27 to TRBJ1-1; TRBD1 might be the D (5 bases). The CDR3 length is 13 residues. Germline CDR1 reads MNHEY; CDR2 reads SMNVEV (reference sequence). V lost 7 bases, J lost 4 bases, and 13 bases lay in between. For the CDR3, the DNA is TGTGCCAGCACCCATTATGGGGGCACTGAAGCTTTCTTT. Its protein product is CASTHYGGTEAFF.

The CDR3 region is CAISVRGGETQYF. DNA for the CDR3: TGTGCCATCAGTGTAAGGGGGGGGGAGACCCAGTACTTC. The V and J genes are TRBV10-3 and TRBJ2-5, with D maybe TRBD2 (7 bases). This CDR3 spans 13 amino acids. Germline V gene sequence: CDR1 ENHRY, CDR2 SYGVKD. The V end lost 4 bases, the J end lost 5 bases, and 11 bases lay between the germline ends.

CDR3 region: CASSPAHSGEQFF. The CDR3 DNA follows: TGTGCCAGCAGCCCGGCTCATTCAGGTGAGCAGTTCTTC. The rearrangement joins TRBV7-9 to TRBJ2-1; D not resolved. The V gene's germline CDR1 is SEHNR and CDR2 FQNEAQ (reference sequence). The CDR3 spans 13 residues. V lost 5 bases to trimming and J lost 9 bases, with 14 bases between them.

V and J are TRBV6-5 and TRBJ2-2; 7 bases match TRBD1. V lost 2 bases and J lost 5; bases outside the gene matches: 5. The CDR3 length is 15 residues. CDR1 and CDR2 from the germline V gene are MNHEY and SVGAGI. CDR3 sequence: CASSYEGAWTGELFF. The CDR3 coding sequence is TGTGCCAGCAGTTACGAGGGGGCATGGACCGGGGAGCTGTTTTTT.

V usage is TRBV27 and J usage is TRBJ1-1; unclear D gene. Germline CDR1 is MNHEY and CDR2 is SMNVEV (reference sequence). The V and J ends lost 0 bases and 0 bases respectively, with 8 bases between them. This CDR3 spans 15 amino acids. As DNA, the CDR3 is TGTGCCAGCAGTTTATCAGGCAGAATGAACACTGAAGCTTTCTTT. As protein: CASSLSGRMNTEAFF.

The V call is TRBV18, the J call TRBJ2-1; 14 bases map to TRBD2. Per the germline V gene, CDR1 is KGHSH and CDR2 is LQKENI. The V and J ends lost 4 bases and 6 bases, in that order; junction bases with no gene match: 2. The CDR3 spans 15 residues. The CDR3 protein is CASSQGLAGGNEQFF. The CDR3 DNA is TGTGCCAGCTCACAAGGACTAGCGGGGGGCAATGAGCAGTTCTTC.

The chain uses TRBV4-1 and TRBJ2-7; 7 nucleotides match TRBD2. After removal of 8 bases from V and 1 base from J, the junction contained 11 bases not matched to a gene. Germline V gene lookup returns CDR1 MGHRA and CDR2 YSYEKL. The CDR3 spans 15 residues. The CDR3 loop is CASGTLADTSYEQYF. The CDR3 DNA reads as TGCGCCAGCGGAACCCTAGCGGACACATCCTACGAGCAGTACTTC.

The chain has TRBV7-8 and TRBJ2-1; D might be TRBD1 or TRBD2, each matching 5 bases. Germline lookup yields CDR1 SGHVS and CDR2 FQNEAQ. This CDR3 spans 15 amino acids. Trimming removed 5 bases from V and 8 bases from J, with 19 bases in between. In DNA form, the CDR3 reads TGTGCCAGCAGCCGGGGAACAGGACAAGGCTATGAGCAGTTCTTC. As protein: CASSRGTGQGYEQFF.

The chain combines TRBV14 with TRBJ1-1; possibly TRBD1 for D (6 bases). Looked up from germline, CDR1 is SGHDN and CDR2 is FVKESK. Trimming removed 2 bases at V and 4 bases at J, with 14 bases between. This CDR3 has 15 residues. CDR3 in DNA: TGTGCCAGCAGCCAACGAGGGCGGGGGCTCACTGAAGCTTTCTTT. This sequence encodes CASSQRGRGLTEAFF.

The rearrangement uses TRBV1 and TRBJ2-7. TRBV1 is a pseudogene locus. The CDR3 is made up of 18 amino acids. CDR3 loop: CTSSQDSTGRKPPVEQYF. DNA for the CDR3: TGCACCAGCAGCCAAGATAGTACGGGACGCAAGCCCCCGGTGGAGCAGTACTTC.

The V gene is TRBV2, the J gene TRBJ2-5; 7 nucleotides align to TRBD2. The germline V gene encodes CDR1 SNHLY and CDR2 FYNNEI. The CDR3 sequence is 14 residues long. The V gene end was trimmed by 3 bases and the J gene end by 5 bases; junction bases not matched to a gene: 6. The CDR3 here is CASSDGGGKETQYF. The CDR3 DNA is TGTGCCAGCAGTGATGGGGGAGGGAAGGAGACCCAGTACTTC.

The chain combines TRBV4-1 with TRBJ1-1; the D gene is possibly TRBD1 (6 bases). Trimming cost V 1 base and J 6 bases, with 15 bases left between them. The CDR3 is made up of 15 amino acids. Germline lookup yields CDR1 MGHRA and CDR2 YSYEKL. The CDR3 coding sequence is TGCGCCAGCAGCCAAGTTTCCGCCAGGGGCGCTGAAGCTTTCTTT. Translating gives CASSQVSARGAEAFF.

V gene TRBV7-9 combines with J gene TRBJ2-5, with 11 nucleotides matching TRBD1. With 2 bases clipped from V and 5 bases from J, the junction kept 4 bases outside the gene matches. Germline CDR1 SEHNR, CDR2 FQNEAQ (reference sequence). The CDR3 has 15 residues. CDR3 bases: TGTGCCAGCAGCTTACGGACAGGGGGCATGGAGACCCAGTACTTC. It specifies CASSLRTGGMETQYF.